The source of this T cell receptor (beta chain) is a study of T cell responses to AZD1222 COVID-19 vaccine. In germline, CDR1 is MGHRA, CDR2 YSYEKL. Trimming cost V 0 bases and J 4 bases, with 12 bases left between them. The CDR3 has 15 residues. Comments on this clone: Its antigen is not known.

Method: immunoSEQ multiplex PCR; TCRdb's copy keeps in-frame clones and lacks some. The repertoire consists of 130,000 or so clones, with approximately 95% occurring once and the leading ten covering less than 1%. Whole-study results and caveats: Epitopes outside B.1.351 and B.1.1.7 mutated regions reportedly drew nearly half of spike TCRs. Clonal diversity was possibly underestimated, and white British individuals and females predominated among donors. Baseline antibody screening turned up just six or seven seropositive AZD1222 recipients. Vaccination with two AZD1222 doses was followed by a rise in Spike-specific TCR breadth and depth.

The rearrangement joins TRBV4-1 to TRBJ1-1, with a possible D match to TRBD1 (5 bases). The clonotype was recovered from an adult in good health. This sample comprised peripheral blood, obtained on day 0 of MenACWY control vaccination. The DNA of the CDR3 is TGCGCCAGCAGCCAAGATCGGGGCAGGAGCACTGAAGCTTTCTTT. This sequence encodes CASSQDRGRSTEAFF.